These T cell receptor beta chains were read from a single sample in a study of blood T cell repertoires in COVID-19. Repertoires were generated with immunoSEQ multiplex PCR, while TCRdb's copy carries only in-frame clones and drops some. This sample has about 380,000 clones, with 90% found just once. Sequencing input: peripheral blood. The origin of the receptors is a man aged 18 to 35 with active or convalescent COVID-19. The CDR3 runs from the conserved cysteine through the conserved F or W. Each record gives: J gene, D gene, V gene, clone size, CDR3 protein, CDR3 DNA. D genes are given only for firm matches. Expanded clones are given a class, and other clones once, few, many or no size at all.

TRBJ2-7 NA TRBV7-9 NA CASSVDSSEQYF TGTGCCAGCAGCGTAGACAGCTCCGAGCAGTACTTC
TRBJ2-7 TRBD2 TRBV25-1 NA CASPEYGSGSRDSYEQYF TGTGCCAGCCCCGAGTATGGTAGCGGGAGCCGAGACTCCTACGAGCAGTACTTC
TRBJ2-1 TRBD1 TRBV6-5 once CASKEPGQGVNEQFF TGTGCCAGCAAAGAACCGGGACAGGGAGTCAATGAGCAGTTCTTC
TRBJ1-6 NA TRBV19 few CASSMGPSPLHF TGTGCCAGTAGTATGGGGCCCTCTCCCCTCCACTTT
TRBJ1-2 NA TRBV6-5 NA CASSYSGGPNYGYTF TGTGCCAGCAGTTACTCGGGGGGTCCTAACTATGGCTACACCTTC
TRBJ1-4 NA TRBV2 NA CASSETGLEKLFF TGTGCCAGCAGTGAGACAGGATTGGAAAAACTGTTTTTT
TRBJ2-6 TRBD1 TRBV7-9 few CASILPGDRFSSGANVLTF TGTGCCAGCATCCTTCCGGGGGACAGGTTTAGCTCTGGGGCCAACGTGCTGACTTTC
TRBJ1-4 TRBD1 TRBV15 NA CATSRGGRTGSANEKLFF TGTGCCACCAGCAGAGGTGGTAGGACAGGGTCGGCTAATGAAAAACTGTTTTTT
TRBJ1-6 TRBD1 TRBV3-1/TRBV3-2 NA CASSHGDRLGSPLHF TGTGCCAGCAGCCACGGGGACAGGCTGGGGTCACCCCTCCACTTT
TRBJ1-2 TRBD1 TRBV27 NA CASSRDRARGSTF TGTGCCAGCAGTAGGGACAGGGCCCGGGGCTCAACCTTC
TRBJ1-2 NA TRBV5-1 NA CASSLLGEYGYTF TGCGCCAGCAGCTTGCTCGGGGAATATGGCTACACCTTC
TRBJ1-2 NA TRBV6-5 NA CASREGQRGYTF TGTGCCAGCAGGGAGGGGCAGAGGGGCTACACCTTC
TRBJ2-5 TRBD1 TRBV28 NA CASSMTGNQRTQYF TGTGCCAGCAGTATGACAGGGAATCAACGGACCCAGTACTTC
TRBJ1-4 NA TRBV5-5 NA CASSFRPVNEKLFF TGTGCCAGCAGCTTCCGTCCGGTTAATGAAAAACTGTTTTTT
TRBJ1-6 TRBD1 TRBV6-4 once CASSSQPGQNNSPLHF TGTGCCAGCAGTTCGCAGCCGGGACAGAATAATTCACCCCTCCACTTT
TRBJ2-3 TRBD2 TRBV9 NA CASSALGLAGGSRPTDTQYF TGTGCCAGCAGCGCCTTGGGACTAGCGGGAGGCAGCAGACCCACAGATACGCAGTATTTT
TRBJ1-5 NA TRBV7-9 NA CASSPINYSNQPQHF TGTGCCAGCAGTCCCATAAACTATAGCAATCAGCCCCAGCATTTT
TRBJ1-2 TRBD1 TRBV6-5 NA CASSNQGAAYGYTF TGTGCCAGCAGTAACCAGGGGGCCGCCTATGGCTACACCTTC